The clone carrying this T cell receptor (beta chain) has a count of ten or more. Its antigen remains unidentified. The sample is drawn from a study of T-cell memory formation after mild COVID-19. Study context: Largely, TCR clusters stayed within a single donor.

Findings and limits, study-wide: Detection of some responders pre-infection suggested pre-existing cross-reactive memory T cells participated.

TCRdb passed the 5' RACE reads through MiXCR, listing each CDR3 protein once. The table includes fewer than 600,000 distinct CDR3 sequences, about a fifth detected once. Between the trimmed V and J ends, which lost 0 bases and 7 bases, there was a span of 16 bases. CDR3 length equals 15 residues. The germline V gene has CDR1 LGHNA and CDR2 YNFKEQ. The receptor's source is an adult woman who had mild COVID-19 (a few samples of this study predate the infection). Cell type and time point are not known. The rearrangement links TRBV4-2 to TRBJ2-7; no firm D call. The sample was PBMCs or a T cell subset sorted from them (not recorded which). The CDR3 nucleotides are TGTGCCAGCAGCCAAGATCTAAGGCCGGCCCTGGAGCAGTACTTC. Encoded protein: CASSQDLRPALEQYF.